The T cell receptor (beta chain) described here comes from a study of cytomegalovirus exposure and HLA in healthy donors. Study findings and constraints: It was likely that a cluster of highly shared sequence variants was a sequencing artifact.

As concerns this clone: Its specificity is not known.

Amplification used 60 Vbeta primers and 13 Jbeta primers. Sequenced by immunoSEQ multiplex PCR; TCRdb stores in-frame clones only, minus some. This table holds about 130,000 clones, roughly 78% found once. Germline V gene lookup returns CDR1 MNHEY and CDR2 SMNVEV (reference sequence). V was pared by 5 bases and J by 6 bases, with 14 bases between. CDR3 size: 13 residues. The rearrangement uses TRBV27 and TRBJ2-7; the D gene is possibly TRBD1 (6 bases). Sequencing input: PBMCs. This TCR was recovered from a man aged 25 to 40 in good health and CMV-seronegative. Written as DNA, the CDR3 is TGTGCCAGCAGTCCCACAGGGTTTGGCGAGCAGTACTTC. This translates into CASSPTGFGEQYF.